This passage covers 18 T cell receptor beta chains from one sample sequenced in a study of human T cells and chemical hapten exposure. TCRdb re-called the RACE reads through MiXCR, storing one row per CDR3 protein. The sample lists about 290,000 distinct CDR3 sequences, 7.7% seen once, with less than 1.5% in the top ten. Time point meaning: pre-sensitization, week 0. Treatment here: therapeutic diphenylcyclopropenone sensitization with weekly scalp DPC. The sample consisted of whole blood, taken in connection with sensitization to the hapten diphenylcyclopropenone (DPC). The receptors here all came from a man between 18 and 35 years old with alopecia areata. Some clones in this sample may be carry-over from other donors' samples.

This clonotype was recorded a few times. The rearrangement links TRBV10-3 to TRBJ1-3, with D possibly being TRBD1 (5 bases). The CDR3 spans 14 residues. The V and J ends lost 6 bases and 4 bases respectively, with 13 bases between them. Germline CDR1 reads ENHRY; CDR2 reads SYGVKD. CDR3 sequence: CAIRVGTAGNTIYF. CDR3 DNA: TGTGCCATCAGGGTCGGGACCGCCGGAAACACCATATATTTT.

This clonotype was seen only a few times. The CDR3 DNA sequence: TGTGCCAGCAGTTTATCAGAGACAGTAAACTCCTACGAGCAGTACTTC. It encodes CASSLSETVNSYEQYF. The V call is TRBV27, the J call TRBJ2-7; TRBD1 might be the D (5 bases). Germline CDR1 MNHEY, CDR2 SMNVEV (reference sequence). Trimming left V 0 bases short and J 0 bases short, with 12 bases between. The CDR3 spans 16 residues.

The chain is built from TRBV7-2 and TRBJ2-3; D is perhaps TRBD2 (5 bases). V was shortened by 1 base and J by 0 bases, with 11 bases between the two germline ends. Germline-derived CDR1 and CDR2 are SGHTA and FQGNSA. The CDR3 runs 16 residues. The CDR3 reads CASSLDGVGSTDTQYF. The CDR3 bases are TGTGCCAGCAGCTTAGACGGGGTCGGGAGCACAGATACGCAGTATTTT. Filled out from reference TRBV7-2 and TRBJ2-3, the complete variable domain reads GAGVSQSPSNKVTEKGKDVELRCDPISGHTALYWYRQSLGQGLEFLIYFQGNSAPDKSGLPSDRFSAERTGGSVSTLTIQRTQQEDSAVYLCASSLDGVGSTDTQYFGPGTRLTVL.

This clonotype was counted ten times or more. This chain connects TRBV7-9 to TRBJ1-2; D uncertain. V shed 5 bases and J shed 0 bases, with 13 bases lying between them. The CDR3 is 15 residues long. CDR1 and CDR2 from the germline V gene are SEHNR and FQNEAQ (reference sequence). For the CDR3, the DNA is TGTGCCAGCAGCCGGATGTCCGGGACTAACTATGGCTACACCTTC. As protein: CASSRMSGTNYGYTF.

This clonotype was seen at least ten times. CDR3: CASSFQGVTDTQYF. DNA of the CDR3: TGTGCCAGCAGTTTTCAGGGGGTTACAGATACGCAGTATTTT. The V gene is TRBV27, the J gene TRBJ2-3, with TRBD1 identical over 7 bases. This CDR3 region has 14 residues. V dropped 3 bases and J dropped 3; count of bases not matched to a gene: 3. Germline loops: CDR1 MNHEY, CDR2 SMNVEV (reference sequence).

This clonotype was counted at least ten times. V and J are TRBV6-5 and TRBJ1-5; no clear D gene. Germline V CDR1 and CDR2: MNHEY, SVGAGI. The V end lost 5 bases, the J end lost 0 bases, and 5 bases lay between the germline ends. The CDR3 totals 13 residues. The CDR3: CASSQYSNQPQHF. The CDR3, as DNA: TGTGCCAGCAGTCAATATAGCAATCAGCCCCAGCATTTT.

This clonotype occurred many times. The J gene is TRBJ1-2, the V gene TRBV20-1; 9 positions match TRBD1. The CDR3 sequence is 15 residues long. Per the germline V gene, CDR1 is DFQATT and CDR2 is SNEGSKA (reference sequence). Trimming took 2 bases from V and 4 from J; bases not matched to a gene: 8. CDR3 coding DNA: TGCAGTGCTAGATTCCCGGGACAGGGATCCTATGGCTACACCTTC. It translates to CSARFPGQGSYGYTF.

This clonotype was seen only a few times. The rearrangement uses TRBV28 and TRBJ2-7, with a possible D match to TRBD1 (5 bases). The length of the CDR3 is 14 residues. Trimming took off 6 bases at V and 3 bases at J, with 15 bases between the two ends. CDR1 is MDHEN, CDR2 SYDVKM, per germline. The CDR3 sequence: CASSLKGFFYEQYF. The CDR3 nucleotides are TGTGCCAGCAGCCTTAAGGGGTTTTTCTACGAGCAGTACTTC.

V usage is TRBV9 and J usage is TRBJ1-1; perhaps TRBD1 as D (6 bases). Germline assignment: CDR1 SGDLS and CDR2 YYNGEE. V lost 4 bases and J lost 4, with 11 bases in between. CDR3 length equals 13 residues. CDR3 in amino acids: CASSTGTSTEAFF. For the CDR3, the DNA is TGTGCCAGCAGCACCGGGACAAGCACTGAAGCTTTCTTT.

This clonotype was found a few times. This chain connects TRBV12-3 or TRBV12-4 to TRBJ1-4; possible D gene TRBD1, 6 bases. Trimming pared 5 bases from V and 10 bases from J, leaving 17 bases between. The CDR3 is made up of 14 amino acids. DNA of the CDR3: TGTGCCAGCAGTCCATCTAGACAGGCCCGAAAACTGTTTTTT. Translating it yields CASSPSRQARKLFF.

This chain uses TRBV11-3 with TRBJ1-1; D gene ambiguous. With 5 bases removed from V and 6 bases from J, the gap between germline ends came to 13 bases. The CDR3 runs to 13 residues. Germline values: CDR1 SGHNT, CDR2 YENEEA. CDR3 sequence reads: CASSPARSAEAFF. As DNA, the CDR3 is TGTGCCAGCAGCCCCGCCCGGTCCGCTGAAGCTTTCTTT.

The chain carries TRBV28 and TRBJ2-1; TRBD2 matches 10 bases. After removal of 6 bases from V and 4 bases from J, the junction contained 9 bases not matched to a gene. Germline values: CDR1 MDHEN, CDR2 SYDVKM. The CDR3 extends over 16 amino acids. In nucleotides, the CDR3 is TGTGCCAGCAGCCTTAAGGGACTAGCGAGGTACAATGAGCAGTTCTTC. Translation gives CASSLKGLARYNEQFF.

Here the CDR3 reads CASSTEAGPQETQYF. The CDR3 nucleotides read TGTGCCAGCAGTACTGAAGCGGGTCCACAAGAGACCCAGTACTTC. This chain uses TRBV27 with TRBJ2-5; possible D gene TRBD2, 6 bases. The V gene's germline CDR1 is MNHEY and CDR2 SMNVEV (reference sequence). This CDR3 spans 15 amino acids. The ends were cut back, 5 bases at V and 2 bases at J, with 15 bases in the middle.

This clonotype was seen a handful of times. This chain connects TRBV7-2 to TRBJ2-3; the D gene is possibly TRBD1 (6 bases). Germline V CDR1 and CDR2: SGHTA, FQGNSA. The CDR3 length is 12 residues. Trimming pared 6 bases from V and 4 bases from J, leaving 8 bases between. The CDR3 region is CASSWGPDTQYF. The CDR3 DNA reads TGTGCCAGCAGTTGGGGGCCAGATACGCAGTATTTT.

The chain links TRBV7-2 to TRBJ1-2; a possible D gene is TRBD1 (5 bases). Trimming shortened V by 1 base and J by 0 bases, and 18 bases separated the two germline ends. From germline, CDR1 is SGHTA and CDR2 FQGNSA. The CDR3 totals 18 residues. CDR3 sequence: CASSLVWAGHRSNYGYTF. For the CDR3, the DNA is TGTGCCAGCAGCTTAGTTTGGGCAGGGCACCGGTCTAACTATGGCTACACCTTC.

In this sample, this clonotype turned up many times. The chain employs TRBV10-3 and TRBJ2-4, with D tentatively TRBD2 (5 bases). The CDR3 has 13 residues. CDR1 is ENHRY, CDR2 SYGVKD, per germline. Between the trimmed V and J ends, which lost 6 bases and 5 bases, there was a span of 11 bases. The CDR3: CAIRKAGENIQYF. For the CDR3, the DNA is TGTGCCATCAGGAAGGCCGGGGAAAACATTCAGTACTTC.

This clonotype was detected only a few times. The CDR3 coding sequence is TGCAGTGCTAGAGAGGCAGGGCGAAGGTTACGCTACGAGCAGTACGTC. Its protein product is CSAREAGRRLRYEQYV. The rearrangement links TRBV20-1 to TRBJ2-7; D might be TRBD1 (5 bases). Germline V gives CDR1 DFQATT, CDR2 SNEGSKA (reference sequence). V was shortened by 0 bases and J by 3 bases, with 18 bases between the two germline ends. The CDR3 has 16 amino acids.

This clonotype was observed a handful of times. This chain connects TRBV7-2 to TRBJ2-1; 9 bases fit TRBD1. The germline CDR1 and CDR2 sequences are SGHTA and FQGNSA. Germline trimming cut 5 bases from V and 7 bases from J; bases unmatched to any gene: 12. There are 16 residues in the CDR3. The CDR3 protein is CASSIGPGQGPNEQFF. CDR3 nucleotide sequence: TGTGCCAGCAGCATAGGGCCGGGACAGGGTCCGAATGAGCAGTTCTTC.